One sample yielded the 7 T cell receptor beta chains listed below, sequenced in a study of blood T cell repertoires in COVID-19. Method: immunoSEQ multiplex PCR; TCRdb's copy keeps in-frame clones and lacks some. This table has a few hundred thousand clones, roughly nine tenths appearing once. The sample consisted of PBMCs or T cells enriched from blood (not recorded which). The receptors were gathered from a woman in her 40s who had been exposed to COVID-19.

The rearrangement uses TRBV9 and TRBJ2-5; 10 bases align to TRBD1. This CDR3 has 16 residues. J lost 5 bases, V lost 3 bases, and 10 bases had no gene match. From germline, CDR1 is SGDLS and CDR2 YYNGEE. Here the CDR3 reads CASSDPGQGFGETQYF. DNA for the CDR3: TGTGCCAGCAGCGACCCGGGACAGGGGTTCGGCGAGACCCAGTACTTC.

This chain uses TRBV7-6 with TRBJ1-1; a possible D gene is TRBD1 (5 bases). The V gene's germline CDR1 is SGHVS and CDR2 FNYEAQ. The CDR3 has 16 residues. The germline V and J ends were trimmed by 5 bases and 0 bases, with 16 bases remaining between them. Here the CDR3 reads CASSPEMGRVNTEAFF. The CDR3 region has the DNA TGTGCCAGCAGCCCCGAGATGGGCAGGGTGAACACTGAAGCTTTCTTT. Filled out from reference TRBV7-6 and TRBJ1-1, the complete variable domain reads GAGVSQSPRYKVTKRGQDVALRCDPISGHVSLYWYRQALGQGPEFLTYFNYEAQQDKSGLPNDRFSAERPEGSISTLTIQRTEQRDSAMYRCASSPEMGRVNTEAFFGQGTRLTVV.

The chain carries TRBV7-2 and TRBJ2-1; the match to TRBD1 covers 11 bases. The J segment lost 6 bases and the V segment lost 1 base, leaving 2 bases of the junction unmatched. The CDR3 totals 15 residues. In germline, CDR1 is SGHTA, CDR2 FQGNSA. Here the CDR3 DNA reads TGTGCCAGCAGCTTAGGGGGGACAGGGGGCAATGAGCAGTTCTTC. Translation gives CASSLGGTGGNEQFF.

The chain is built from TRBV2 and TRBJ1-4; TRBD1 agrees at 9 bases. Germline CDR1 and CDR2: SNHLY and FYNNEI. The CDR3 runs to 13 residues. After removal of 11 bases from V and 6 bases from J, the junction contained 7 bases not matched to a gene. The CDR3 here is CAAFRDRDEKLFF. Here the CDR3 DNA reads TGTGCCGCTTTCCGGGACAGGGATGAAAAACTGTTTTTT.

This clone was picked up a small number of times. This chain links TRBV7-9 with TRBJ2-7; D is possibly TRBD2 (5 bases). This CDR3 is 14 amino acids long. Germline V gene sequence: CDR1 SEHNR, CDR2 FQNEAQ (reference sequence). Trimming shortened V by 0 bases and J by 1 base, and 7 bases separated the two germline ends. The CDR3: CASSLAGVSYEQYF. As DNA, the CDR3 is TGTGCCAGCAGCTTAGCGGGAGTTTCCTACGAGCAGTACTTC.

The V call is TRBV11-3, the J call TRBJ2-7; TRBD1 is a possible D gene (6 bases). CDR3 length equals 14 residues. Trimming removed 4 bases from V and 2 bases from J, with 12 bases in between. The germline V gene has CDR1 SGHNT and CDR2 YENEEA. The CDR3: CASSSRQATYEQYF. The CDR3 nucleotides read TGTGCCAGCAGCTCCCGACAGGCCACCTACGAGCAGTACTTC.

This chain joins TRBV15 and TRBJ2-7; D ambiguous. With 5 bases removed from V and 3 bases from J, the gap between germline ends came to 8 bases. The CDR3 totals 12 residues. Germline CDR1 reads LNHNV; CDR2 reads YYDKDF (reference sequence). CDR3 nucleotides: TGTGCCACCAGCCGGTCTTTCTACGAGCAGTACTTC. This sequence encodes CATSRSFYEQYF.